What follows are 9 T cell receptor beta chains derived from one specimen sequenced in a study of blood T cell repertoires in COVID-19. Repertoires were generated with immunoSEQ multiplex PCR, while TCRdb's copy carries only in-frame clones and drops some. The repertoire holds about 240,000 clones, approximately 80% seen once, with more than 8% in the top ten. Specimen: peripheral blood. All receptors derive from an elderly woman with acute or convalescent COVID-19.

This clone was recorded only once. The chain couples TRBV18 to TRBJ2-2; maybe TRBD1 (6 bases). V was trimmed by 4 bases and J by 1 base, leaving 10 bases between them. The length of the CDR3 is 15 residues. Germline V CDR1 and CDR2: KGHSH, LQKENI. CDR3 sequence reads: CASSQGQRNTGELFF. CDR3 DNA: TGTGCCAGCTCACAGGGACAACGGAACACCGGGGAGCTGTTTTTT.

This clone has a handful of counts. The germline gene is not matched at one end of the junction; a read error may be the cause. The chain links TRBV7-9 to TRBJ1-6; TRBD1 is a possible D gene (6 bases). The CDR3 has 13 residues. Germline CDR1 reads SEHNR; CDR2 reads FQNEAQ (reference sequence). In DNA, the CDR3 is TGTGCCGGCAGGACAGTAGATAATTCACCCCTCCACTTT. It yields the protein CAGRTVDNSPLHF. The full variable domain, its missing parts supplied by reference TRBV7-9 and TRBJ1-6, is DTGVSQNPRHKITKRGQNVTFRCDPISEHNRLYWYRQTLGQGPEFLTYFQNEAQLEKSRLLSDRFSAERPKGSFSTLEIQRTEQGDSAMYLCAGRTVDNSPLHFGNGTRLTVT.

In this sample, this clone turned up a few times. The CDR3 is CASSVVPGTEAFF. In nucleotides, the CDR3 is TGTGCCAGCAGTGTCGTCCCGGGGACTGAAGCTTTCTTT. The J gene is TRBJ1-1, the V gene TRBV6-2 or TRBV6-3; D is uncertain. The germline CDR1 and CDR2 sequences are MNHEY and SVGEGT. Trimming took off 5 bases at V and 5 bases at J, with 12 bases between the two ends. The CDR3 sequence is 13 residues long.

This clone has only a few counts. The chain combines TRBV6-6 with TRBJ2-3, with 7 bases that match TRBD1. J gave up 6 bases and V 5 bases, and 8 bases lay outside the gene matches. CDR3 length equals 14 residues. CDR1 MNHNY and CDR2 SVGAGI come from the germline V gene (reference sequence). The CDR3 spells CASSPKQGRDTQYF. CDR3 nucleotide sequence: TGTGCCAGCAGTCCGAAACAGGGGCGGGATACGCAGTATTTT.

The chain is built from TRBV2 and TRBJ1-6, with D uncertain. The CDR3 loop spans 14 amino acids. Germline lookup yields CDR1 SNHLY and CDR2 FYNNEI. Trimming took off 6 bases at V and 7 bases at J, with 13 bases between the two ends. The CDR3: CASRGGLENSPLHF. CDR3 DNA sequence: TGTGCCAGCAGGGGAGGACTGGAGAATTCACCCCTCCACTTT.

The V and J genes are TRBV6-5 and TRBJ1-1; the D gene is possibly TRBD1 (5 bases). The CDR3 is 13 amino acids. V gave up 2 bases and J gave up 8 bases, with 12 bases separating them. CDR1 and CDR2 from the germline V gene are MNHEY and SVGAGI. The CDR3 sequence is CASSYSGGVEAFF. CDR3 coding DNA: TGTGCCAGCAGTTACAGCGGGGGGGTCGAAGCTTTCTTT.

The CDR3 region is CSASSWGGTEAFF. DNA of the CDR3: TGCAGTGCTAGTTCCTGGGGAGGCACTGAAGCTTTCTTT. The chain has TRBV20-1 and TRBJ1-1; D ambiguous. Germline CDR1 DFQATT, CDR2 SNEGSKA (reference sequence). The V and J ends lost 3 bases and 4 bases respectively, with 12 bases between them. The CDR3 extends over 13 amino acids.

V and J are TRBV2 and TRBJ2-3; 9 nucleotides line up with TRBD1. The CDR3 is 16 residues long. Germline-derived CDR1 and CDR2 are SNHLY and FYNNEI. The junction had 9 bases not matched to a gene; V was cut back by 7 bases and J by 1 base. In DNA, the CDR3 is TGTGCCAGCAAGAAATTACAGGGGGCCGGCACAGATACGCAGTATTTT. It translates to CASKKLQGAGTDTQYF.

The chain is built from TRBV19 and TRBJ1-2; TRBD1 is a possible D gene (5 bases). Trimming took off 7 bases at V and 4 bases at J, with 16 bases between the two ends. This CDR3 spans 14 amino acids. CDR1 is LNHDA, CDR2 SQIVND, per germline (reference sequence). DNA of the CDR3: TGTGCCAGTACCCTCAACCAGGGTAGCTATGGCTACACCTTC. Translating gives CASTLNQGSYGYTF.